A single sample is the source of the 14 T cell receptor beta chains below, sequenced in a study of OX40 agonist ivuxolimab in advanced cancers. Here immunoSEQ multiplex PCR was the method, and the copy in TCRdb shows in-frame clones only, minus some. Seen here are around 78,000 clones, 81% observed once, and the top ten hold 3.5% to 6%. The sequences come from CD4+ or CD8+ T cells sorted from blood, collected in a trial of the OX40 agonist ivuxolimab. These TCRs come from an adult with an advanced solid tumor such as melanoma, head and neck, liver or kidney cancer.

The chain has TRBV14 and TRBJ2-1; D uncertain. The length of the CDR3 is 18 residues. With 0 bases removed from V and 6 bases from J, the gap between germline ends came to 21 bases. Germline values: CDR1 SGHDN, CDR2 FVKESK. CDR3 protein: CASSQERARRTRVNEQFF. CDR3 in DNA: TGTGCCAGCAGCCAAGAAAGGGCCAGGCGGACGCGTGTCAATGAGCAGTTCTTC.

The V call is TRBV5-4, the J call TRBJ1-1; D is unresolved. The length of the CDR3 is 16 residues. Trimming shortened V by 3 bases and J by 0 bases, and 15 bases separated the two germline ends. Looked up from germline, CDR1 is SGHNT and CDR2 is YYREEE (reference sequence). In DNA form, the CDR3 reads TGTGCCAGCAGCTCCCCCGGTAGTCGTCTGAACACTGAAGCTTTCTTT. Translated: CASSSPGSRLNTEAFF.

The chain is built from TRBV7-2 and TRBJ1-4; no reliable D call. The CDR3 is 15 residues long. In germline, CDR1 is SGHTA, CDR2 FQGNSA. The ends were cut back, 5 bases at V and 4 bases at J, with 14 bases in the middle. CDR3 in amino acids: CASSIQSAVNEKLFF. The CDR3 coding sequence is TGTGCCAGCAGCATTCAAAGCGCCGTTAATGAAAAACTGTTTTTT.

The V gene is TRBV7-9, the J gene TRBJ1-1; D remains unclear. V shed 4 bases and J shed 3 bases, with 12 bases lying between them. Germline V gene sequence: CDR1 SEHNR, CDR2 FQNEAQ (reference sequence). The CDR3 spans 14 residues. CDR3 in amino acids: CASSSPVGHTEAFF. In DNA, the CDR3 is TGTGCCAGCAGCTCCCCTGTAGGTCACACTGAAGCTTTCTTT.

In its sample, this clone was seen a few times. V and J are TRBV6-6 and TRBJ2-1, with TRBD2 matching 7 bases. The CDR3 has 13 amino acids. Germline CDR1 MNHNY, CDR2 SVGAGI (reference sequence). The V gene end was trimmed by 5 bases and the J gene end by 9 bases; junction bases not matched to a gene: 7. In DNA, the CDR3 is TGTGCCAGCAGTAGTTGGACTAGAAGTGAGCAGTTCTTC. Protein sequence: CASSSWTRSEQFF.

The gene calls are TRBV5-6 and TRBJ2-7, with TRBD1 identical over 8 bases. The CDR3 sequence is 16 residues long. Per germline, CDR1 SGHDT and CDR2 YYEEEE. Losses at the gene ends were 3 bases for V and 2 bases for J; bases not matched to a gene: 10. CDR3 sequence reads: CASSSSTGQDTYEQYF. The CDR3 DNA sequence: TGTGCCAGCAGCTCATCGACGGGACAGGATACCTACGAGCAGTACTTC.

This chain joins TRBV5-6 and TRBJ2-1; D uncertain. V was clipped by 0 bases and J by 5 bases, with 6 bases between them. The CDR3 runs 13 residues. The germline CDR1 and CDR2 sequences are SGHDT and YYEEEE. The CDR3 loop reads CASSLVVNNEQFF. In DNA form, the CDR3 reads TGTGCCAGCAGCTTGGTGGTTAACAATGAGCAGTTCTTC.

The chain uses TRBV11-2 and TRBJ2-3; TRBD2 agrees at 9 bases. Germline loops: CDR1 SGHAT, CDR2 FQNNGV. The CDR3 contains 16 residues. The V gene end was trimmed by 1 base and the J gene end by 7 bases; junction bases not matched to a gene: 9. DNA for the CDR3: TGTGCCAGCAGCTTAGGGGATAGCGGGGGCGGGAATACGCAGTATTTT. Translation gives CASSLGDSGGGNTQYF.

V gene TRBV5-1 combines with J gene TRBJ1-2; D might be TRBD1 (5 bases). Germline values: CDR1 SGHRS, CDR2 YFSETQ. The CDR3 length is 14 residues. The ends were cut back, 0 bases at V and 4 bases at J, with 10 bases in the middle. Written as DNA, the CDR3 is TGCGCCAGCAGCTTGGTGACAGAAGGCTATGGCTACACCTTC. It encodes CASSLVTEGYGYTF.

The sample holds a few counts of this clone. This chain uses TRBV6-5 with TRBJ1-5; D not certain. Trimming left V 0 bases short and J 0 bases short, with 6 bases between. The CDR3 extends over 15 amino acids. From germline, CDR1 is MNHEY and CDR2 SVGAGI. In nucleotides, the CDR3 is TGTGCCAGCAGTTACTCTGAATATAGCAATCAGCCCCAGCATTTT. It encodes CASSYSEYSNQPQHF.

This chain connects TRBV2 to TRBJ1-2; a weak D match, TRBD1 (6 bases). V was trimmed by 5 bases and J by 5 bases, leaving 18 bases between them. The CDR3 covers 15 residues. Germline CDR1 and CDR2: SNHLY and FYNNEI. The CDR3 sequence: CASSILPGVQYGYTF. In DNA, the CDR3 is TGTGCCAGCAGTATTCTCCCAGGGGTCCAGTATGGCTACACCTTC.

The DNA for the CDR3 is TGTGCCAGCAGCTTGGGGGGCTTCCAAGAGACCCAGTACTTC. Residues: CASSLGGFQETQYF. The V call is TRBV5-5, the J call TRBJ2-5; D possibly corresponds to TRBD1 (5 bases). The CDR3 runs to 14 residues. V shed 0 bases and J shed 1 base, with 7 bases lying between them. Germline V gene lookup returns CDR1 SGHKS and CDR2 YYEKEE (reference sequence).

The chain carries TRBV4-1 and TRBJ2-5; the match to TRBD2 covers 7 bases. The trim removed 1 base at V and 4 bases at J, leaving 18 bases unmatched. This CDR3 comprises 19 residues. Per germline, CDR1 MGHRA and CDR2 YSYEKL. CDR3 coding DNA: TGCGCCAGCAGCCAAGGAACCGGATCCACGGGAGGTAGAGGAGAGACCCAGTACTTC. This codes for CASSQGTGSTGGRGETQYF.

The chain couples TRBV7-5 to TRBJ1-2; the table calls TRBD1, which could not be checked here. TRBV7-5 is classified as a pseudogene. CDR3 length: 17 amino acids. The CDR3: CARSLGGGGTGRYGYTF. In nucleotides, the CDR3 is TGTGCCAGAAGCTTAGGGGGAGGAGGGACAGGCCGCTATGGCTACACCTTC.